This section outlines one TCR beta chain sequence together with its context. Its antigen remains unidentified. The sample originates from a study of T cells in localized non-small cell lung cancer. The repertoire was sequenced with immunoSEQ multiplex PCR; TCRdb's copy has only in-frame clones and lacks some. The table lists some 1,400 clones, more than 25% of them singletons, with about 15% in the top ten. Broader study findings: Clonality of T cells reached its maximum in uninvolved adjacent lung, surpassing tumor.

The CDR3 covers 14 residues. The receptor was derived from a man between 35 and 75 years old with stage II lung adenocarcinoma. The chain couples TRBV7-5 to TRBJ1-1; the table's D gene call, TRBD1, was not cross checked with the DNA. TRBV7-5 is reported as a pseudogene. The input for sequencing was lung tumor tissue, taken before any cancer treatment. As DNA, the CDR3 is TGTGCCAGCAGACTCGACAGACGAAGCACTGAAGCTTTCTTT. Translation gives CASRLDRRSTEAFF.